Below are 26 T cell receptor beta chains sequenced from a single sample in a study of vaccination and CD4 T cells after COVID-19. Treatment indicated: approximately 9-day PBMC culture with coronavirus spike peptide pools or control peptides (ViraFEST assay). Cultured CD4+ T cell DNA was sequenced using the Oncomine TCR Beta short-read assay. TCRdb fed the PCR reads into MiXCR, producing one record per CDR3 protein. The sample yields about 20,000 distinct CDR3 sequences, 45% to 60% seen once. Antigen specificity for these receptors is unknown. The sample comprised CD4+ T cells from blood, cultured in vitro. Source of these receptors: a human donor who had recovered from COVID-19.

The chain is built from TRBV4-3 and TRBJ1-1; the D gene is possibly TRBD1 (5 bases). The V gene's germline CDR1 is LGHNA and CDR2 YSLEER. The CDR3 consists of 17 residues. The V end was cut by 0 bases, the J end by 0 bases, with 14 bases between. The CDR3 loop is CASSQDGQGKVNTEAFF. The CDR3 DNA sequence: TGCGCCAGCAGCCAAGATGGCCAGGGTAAGGTGAACACTGAAGCTTTCTTT.

The sample holds one count of this clonotype. The chain is built from TRBV29-1 and TRBJ1-1; D not certain. CDR1 is SQVTM and CDR2 is ANQGSEA in the germline V gene. The V and J ends lost 4 bases and 8 bases respectively, with 11 bases between them. The CDR3 spans 11 residues. CDR3 coding DNA: TGCAGCGTTGTTGAACCTTCCGAAGCTTTCTTT. Protein: CSVVEPSEAFF.

The genes are TRBV2 and TRBJ1-2; the match to TRBD1 covers 7 bases. Germline CDR1 and CDR2: SNHLY and FYNNEI. The CDR3 is 13 amino acids. V lost 10 bases to trimming and J lost 5 bases; unmatched junction nucleotides: 10. CDR3: CATTWDSEYGYTF. The CDR3 nucleotides are TGTGCCACCACCTGGGACAGTGAATATGGCTACACCTTC. The whole variable domain, remainder taken from reference TRBV2 and TRBJ1-2, is EPEVTQTPSHQVTQMGQEVILRCVPISNHLYFYWYRQILGQKVEFLVSFYNNEISEKSEIFDDQFSVERPDGSNFTLKIRSTKLEDSAMYFCATTWDSEYGYTFGSGTRLTVV.

This clonotype appeared a few times. The chain links TRBV7-9 to TRBJ1-4, with TRBD1 identical over 8 bases. There are 14 residues in the CDR3. Germline V gives CDR1 SEHNR, CDR2 FQNEAQ (reference sequence). V was clipped by 4 bases and J by 7 bases; unmatched bases: 5. The CDR3 nucleotides are TGTGCCAGCAGCTCTGACAGGGGTGGTGAAAAACTGTTTTTT. This gives the protein CASSSDRGGEKLFF.

The gene calls are TRBV20-1 and TRBJ1-2; no clear D gene. Germline V gene lookup returns CDR1 DFQATT and CDR2 SNEGSKA (reference sequence). CDR3 length: 12 amino acids. Between the trimmed V and J ends, which lost 3 bases and 1 base, there was a span of 6 bases. CDR3 bases: TGCAGTGCTAGGACGGGTAACTATGGCTACACCTTC. It translates to CSARTGNYGYTF.

This sequence joins TRBV20-1 and TRBJ1-5; weak D call: TRBD1 (6 bases). Between the trimmed V and J ends, which lost 0 bases and 9 bases, there was a span of 21 bases. The CDR3 totals 16 residues. CDR1 is DFQATT and CDR2 is SNEGSKA in the germline V gene (reference sequence). The CDR3 DNA follows: TGCAGTGCTAGAGATAGTCCGGGACACCCTAAGTGGCCCCAGCATTTT. Translated: CSARDSPGHPKWPQHF.

The chain has TRBV7-2 and TRBJ2-5; D is perhaps TRBD1 or TRBD2 (6 bases each). This CDR3 has 14 residues. Germline lookup yields CDR1 SGHTA and CDR2 FQGNSA. Trimming removed 4 bases from V and 4 bases from J, with 13 bases in between. The CDR3 nucleotides are TGTGCCAGCAGCTCCCCGAGGGGGGCAGAGACCCAGTACTTC. Its protein is CASSSPRGAETQYF.

The rearrangement joins TRBV6-1 to TRBJ1-2; TRBD1 matches at 7 bases. CDR1 is MNHNS, CDR2 SASEGT, per germline. There are 14 residues in the CDR3. V lost 5 bases and J lost 3; bases outside the gene matches: 6. The CDR3 DNA sequence: TGTGCCAGCAGTAGGCGGCAGGGGGACTATGGCTACACCTTC. Translating it yields CASSRRQGDYGYTF.

The genes are TRBV27 and TRBJ1-5; no firm D call. The CDR3 is 13 residues long. Between the trimmed V and J ends, which lost 4 bases and 2 bases, there was a span of 6 bases. Per the germline V gene, CDR1 is MNHEY and CDR2 is SMNVEV (reference sequence). The CDR3 is CASSSSGNQPQHF. The CDR3, as DNA: TGTGCCAGCAGTTCGTCTGGCAATCAGCCCCAGCATTTT.

The J gene is TRBJ1-5, the V gene TRBV6-1, with D possibly matching TRBD1 (5 bases). The V end was cut by 8 bases, the J end by 5 bases, with 13 bases between. CDR1 MNHNS and CDR2 SASEGT come from the germline V gene. The CDR3 totals 13 residues. CDR3 nucleotide sequence: TGTGCCAGCGGACCGGGACGGCATCAGCCCCAGCATTTT. Amino acids: CASGPGRHQPQHF.

CDR3 DNA: TGTGCCAGCAGTTCTACGACAGGGTGGACGGCGTACACTGAAGCTTTCTTT. This sequence encodes CASSSTTGWTAYTEAFF. The chain joins TRBV6-2 or TRBV6-3 to TRBJ1-1; 7 nucleotides match TRBD1. The CDR3 covers 17 residues. Germline V CDR1 and CDR2: MNHEY, SVGEGT. J gave up 3 bases and V 4 bases, and 14 bases lay outside the gene matches.

This chain links TRBV7-2 with TRBJ1-2; 7 bases are shared with TRBD1. This CDR3 spans 13 amino acids. Germline CDR1 is SGHTA and CDR2 is FQGNSA. Germline trimming cut 0 bases from V and 7 bases from J; bases unmatched to any gene: 2. Here the CDR3 reads CASSLAGQSGYTF. Written as DNA, the CDR3 is TGTGCCAGCAGCTTAGCGGGACAGAGTGGCTACACCTTC.

This clonotype was found a few times. This chain links TRBV6-1 with TRBJ2-5; D may be TRBD2 (5 bases). The CDR3 has 12 residues. Germline V lookup: CDR1 MNHNS, CDR2 SASEGT. V was clipped by 6 bases and J by 1 base, with 6 bases between them. The CDR3 DNA is TGTGCCAGCAGGGACTTCCAAGAGACCCAGTACTTC. As protein: CASRDFQETQYF.

The V call is TRBV20-1, the J call TRBJ2-7; TRBD1 aligns across 9 bases. Trimming took 3 bases from V and 6 from J; bases not matched to a gene: 12. The germline V gene encodes CDR1 DFQATT and CDR2 SNEGSKA (reference sequence). This CDR3 has 15 residues. For the CDR3, the DNA is TGCAGTGCTAGTGGCTTGGGACAGGGAGTCTCCGAGCAGTACTTC. Translating it yields CSASGLGQGVSEQYF.

The chain couples TRBV4-3 to TRBJ1-6, with a weak D call TRBD1 (6 bases). The germline V and J ends were trimmed by 4 bases and 10 bases, with 14 bases remaining between them. Per the germline V gene, CDR1 is LGHNA and CDR2 is YSLEER. The CDR3 contains 14 residues. CDR3 DNA: TGCGCCAGCAGCCCAACAGGGTCTCACTCACCCCTCCACTTT. This encodes CASSPTGSHSPLHF.

The chain joins TRBV19 to TRBJ1-6; maybe TRBD1 (6 bases). CDR1 LNHDA and CDR2 SQIVND come from the germline V gene (reference sequence). Trimming pared 6 bases from V and 9 bases from J, leaving 15 bases between. The CDR3 contains 14 residues. In nucleotides, the CDR3 is TGTGCCAGTAGAGATGCGGGGGGCGGTTCACCCCTCCACTTT. This encodes CASRDAGGGSPLHF.

The table lists this clonotype with a few counts. This chain's CDR3 is CASSFHLPGLAGGPGENEQFF. As DNA, the CDR3 is TGTGCCAGCAGCTTTCACCTCCCGGGACTAGCGGGAGGGCCCGGGGAAAATGAGCAGTTCTTC. The chain recombines TRBV7-3 with TRBJ2-1; TRBD2 agrees at 16 bases. The CDR3 spans 21 residues. Germline V lookup: CDR1 SGHTA, CDR2 FQGTGA. V trimming: 3 bases; J trimming: 7 bases; junction bases outside the gene matches: 18.

The chain has TRBV7-2 and TRBJ1-3; no clear D. With 3 bases removed from V and 0 bases from J, the gap between germline ends came to 9 bases. The CDR3 sequence is 15 residues long. Per the germline V gene, CDR1 is SGHTA and CDR2 is FQGNSA. The CDR3 bases are TGTGCCAGCAGCTTTACACCGGACTCTGGAAACACCATATATTTT. Its translation: CASSFTPDSGNTIYF.

The chain carries TRBV7-3 and TRBJ2-7, with D possibly matching TRBD2 (5 bases). The length of the CDR3 is 15 residues. In germline, CDR1 is SGHTA, CDR2 FQGTGA. V lost 6 bases to trimming and J lost 1 base, with 16 bases between them. CDR3 loop: CASREEDRGSYEQYF. The CDR3 nucleotides are TGTGCCAGCAGGGAGGAAGATCGAGGGTCCTACGAGCAGTACTTC.

This clonotype has only a few counts. J is TRBJ2-7 and V is TRBV2; 11 bases align to TRBD1. The germline V gene encodes CDR1 SNHLY and CDR2 FYNNEI. V lost 3 bases, J lost 4 bases, and 2 bases stayed unmatched. The CDR3 is made up of 14 amino acids. CDR3 amino acids: CASSDGTGGYEQYF. The CDR3 bases are TGTGCCAGCAGTGACGGGACAGGGGGTTACGAGCAGTACTTC.

The chain combines TRBV7-2 with TRBJ1-6; 10 nucleotides match TRBD1. This CDR3 is built from 14 residues. Germline assignment: CDR1 SGHTA and CDR2 FQGNSA. The J segment lost 11 bases and the V segment lost 5 bases, leaving 6 bases of the junction unmatched. The CDR3 nucleotides read TGTGCCAGCAGCCTTTGGGACAGGGGTGCACCCCTCCACTTT. It yields the protein CASSLWDRGAPLHF.

This sequence joins TRBV7-2 and TRBJ1-2; no clear D gene. Germline V gene data show CDR1 as SGHTA and CDR2 as FQGNSA. Between the trimmed V and J ends, which lost 2 bases and 4 bases, there was a span of 8 bases. The CDR3 loop spans 13 amino acids. CDR3 DNA sequence: TGTGCCAGCAGCTTACCTTGGGGCTATGGCTACACCTTC. This sequence encodes CASSLPWGYGYTF. Full variable domain (remainder filled in from reference TRBV7-2 and TRBJ1-2): GAGVSQSPSNKVTEKGKDVELRCDPISGHTALYWYRQSLGQGLEFLIYFQGNSAPDKSGLPSDRFSAERTGGSVSTLTIQRTQQEDSAVYLCASSLPWGYGYTFGSGTRLTVV.

V gene TRBV20-1 combines with J gene TRBJ2-5; 7 nucleotides align to TRBD2. Trimming at V came to 5 bases and at J to 9 bases, leaving 3 bases not matched to a gene. The CDR3 has 10 residues. The germline V gene has CDR1 DFQATT and CDR2 SNEGSKA (reference sequence). CDR3 nucleotides: TGCAGTGCTTGGGGGGGGGCCCAGTACTTC. It encodes CSAWGGAQYF.

This clonotype has only a few counts. This rearrangement joins TRBV19 to TRBJ1-5, with 9 bases fitting TRBD1. Germline CDR1 LNHDA, CDR2 SQIVND (reference sequence). The CDR3 spans 14 residues. Losses at the gene ends were 4 bases for V and 4 bases for J; bases not matched to a gene: 2. The chain's CDR3 is CASSTTGGNQPQHF. The CDR3 bases are TGTGCCAGTAGTACGACAGGGGGGAATCAGCCCCAGCATTTT.

A few counts support this clonotype. The chain recombines TRBV5-8 with TRBJ1-1; TRBD1 might be the D (6 bases). The germline V and J ends were trimmed by 3 bases and 1 base, with 13 bases remaining between them. This CDR3 is 15 amino acids long. Germline CDR1 reads SGHTS; CDR2 reads YDEGEE. The CDR3 sequence is CASSSLSTGNTEAFF. CDR3 DNA: TGTGCCAGCAGCTCACTCTCGACAGGGAACACTGAAGCTTTCTTT.

V and J are TRBV7-9 and TRBJ1-2; possible D gene TRBD1, 5 bases. Trimming stripped 7 bases from V and 0 bases from J, with 18 bases between. The germline V gene encodes CDR1 SEHNR and CDR2 FQNEAQ (reference sequence). The CDR3 consists of 16 residues. The CDR3 nucleotides are TGTGCCAGCACTAGGGGCGCGGGCACAACTAACTATGGCTACACCTTC. It encodes CASTRGAGTTNYGYTF.